The entry below gives a single T cell receptor (beta chain) sequence along with its context. The V gene lost 3 bases and the J gene lost 2 bases, with 5 bases spanning the gap. The CDR3 has 12 residues. In germline, CDR1 is LGHNT, CDR2 FRNRAP. Chemo-refractory metastatic non-small-cell lung cancer patients received focal radiation with ipilimumab CTLA-4 blockade. The assay was immunoSEQ multiplex PCR, and TCRdb's table has in-frame clones only and misses some. The sample yields 60,000 to 85,000 clones, roughly 86% seen once. This sample is part of a study of radiotherapy plus CTLA-4 blockade in lung cancer. Looking at the study overall: Objective responses occurred in 18% of patients; roughly 31% had disease control.

The source is a human donor with non-small cell lung cancer who had stable disease on radiotherapy plus ipilimumab. The chain couples TRBV12-5 to TRBJ2-7; D is ambiguous. The starting material was peripheral blood, obtained from a patient treated with radiotherapy plus ipilimumab. This chain's CDR3 is CASGLSTYEQYF. The CDR3 nucleotides read TGTGCTAGTGGTTTATCAACCTACGAGCAGTACTTC.